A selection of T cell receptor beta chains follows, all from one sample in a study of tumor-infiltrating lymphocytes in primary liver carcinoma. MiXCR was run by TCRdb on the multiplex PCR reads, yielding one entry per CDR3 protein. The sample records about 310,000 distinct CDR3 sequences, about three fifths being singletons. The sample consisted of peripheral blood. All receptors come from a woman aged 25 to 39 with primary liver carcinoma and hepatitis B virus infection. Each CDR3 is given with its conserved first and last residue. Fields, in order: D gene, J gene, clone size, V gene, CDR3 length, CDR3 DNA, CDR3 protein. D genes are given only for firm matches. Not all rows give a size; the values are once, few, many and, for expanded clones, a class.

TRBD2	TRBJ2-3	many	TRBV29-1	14	TGCAGCGTTGTTCCTAGCGGGAGTGGGGGCACGCAGTATTTT	CSVVPSGSGGTQYF
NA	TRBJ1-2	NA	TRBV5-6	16	TGTGCCAGCAGCGACTACCGGGACACGCAGGTCTATGGCTACACCTTC	CASSDYRDTQVYGYTF
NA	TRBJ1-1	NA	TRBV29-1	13	TGCAACGGGACGAGACACTTGAACATTGAAGCTTTCTTT	CNGTRHLNIEAFF
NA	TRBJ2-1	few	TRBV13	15	TGTGCCAGCAGCTTAATTGGACGCGGGGACAATGAGCAGTTCTTC	CASSLIGRGDNEQFF
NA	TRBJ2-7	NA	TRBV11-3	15	TGTGTCAGCAGCTTAGATCACGGCGGCTCCTACGAGCAATACTTC	CVSSLDHGGSYEQYF
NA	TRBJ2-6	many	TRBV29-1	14	TGCAGCGTTGGCGAGGGCTCTGGGGCCAACGTCCTGACTTTC	CSVGEGSGANVLTF
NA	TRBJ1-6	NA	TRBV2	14	TGTGCCAGCAGTGAAGGAACGGGGAGTTCACCCCTCCACTTT	CASSEGTGSSPLHF
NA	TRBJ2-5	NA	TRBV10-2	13	TGCGCCAGCAGTGAGCCGAGGGTGGAGACCCAGTACTTC	CASSEPRVETQYF
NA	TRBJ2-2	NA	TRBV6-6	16	TGTGCCAGCAGTTACTCGCCTGCGGGGAACACCGGGGAGCTGTTTTTT	CASSYSPAGNTGELFF
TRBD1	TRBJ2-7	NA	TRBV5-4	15	TGTGCTAGCAGCCGGACAGGGGGAACCTCCTACGAGCGGTACTTC	CASSRTGGTSYERYF
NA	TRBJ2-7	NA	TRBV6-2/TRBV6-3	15	TGTGCAAGCAGTTACCCCCGGAGCCTGGAGCACGAGCAGTACTTC	CASSYPRSLEHEQYF
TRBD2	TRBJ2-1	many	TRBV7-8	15	TGTGCCAGCAGCTCTCGACTAGCGGGAGTAACTGAGCAGTTCTTC	CASSSRLAGVTEQFF
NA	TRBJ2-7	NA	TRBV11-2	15	TGTGCCAGCAGCCCCCGACAGCAGGAGGCATACGAGCAGTACTTC	CASSPRQQEAYEQYF
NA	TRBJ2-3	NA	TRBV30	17	TGTGCCTGGAGTACCCCCGGACTATCATCTAGCACAGATACGCAGTATTTT	CAWSTPGLSSSTDTQYF
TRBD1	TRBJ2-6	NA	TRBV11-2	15	TGTGCCAACAGTTCGACAGGGGCTGGGGCCAATGTCCTGACTTTC	CANSSTGAGANVLTF